This TCR beta chain derives from a study of Tregs in tolerant kidney transplant recipients. Study-wide findings and caveats: No direct test of biological reproducibility was done here. The most relevant donor-specific Treg TCRbeta repertoire apparently came from expansion with activated donor B cells.

Thawed PBMCs were FACS-sorted into unstimulated CD4+CD25+CD127- regulatory T cells, CD4+CD25- non-regulatory cells, CD4 and CD8 cells. This clone appeared once. Antigen unknown. The repertoire was sequenced with immunoSEQ multiplex PCR; TCRdb's copy has only in-frame clones and lacks some. The sample has roughly 250,000 clones; about 86% are singletons. The CDR3 consists of 14 residues. Per the germline V gene, CDR1 is SGDLS and CDR2 is YYNGEE. The V gene lost 0 bases and the J gene lost 4 bases, with 8 bases spanning the gap. This chain uses TRBV9 with TRBJ1-5; no definite D call. The clonotype originates from a human donor in good health. Material for sequencing was CD4+ T cells from blood. CDR3 bases: TGTGCCAGCAGCGTAGACAGTCAGAATCAGCCCCAGCATTTT. Its protein product is CASSVDSQNQPQHF. Combining the CDR3 with reference TRBV9 and TRBJ1-5 gives the whole variable domain DSGVTQTPKHLITATGQRVTLRCSPRSGDLSVYWYQQSLDQGLQFLIQYYNGEERAKGNILERFSAQQFPDLHSELNLSSLELGDSALYFCASSVDSQNQPQHFGDGTRLSIL.